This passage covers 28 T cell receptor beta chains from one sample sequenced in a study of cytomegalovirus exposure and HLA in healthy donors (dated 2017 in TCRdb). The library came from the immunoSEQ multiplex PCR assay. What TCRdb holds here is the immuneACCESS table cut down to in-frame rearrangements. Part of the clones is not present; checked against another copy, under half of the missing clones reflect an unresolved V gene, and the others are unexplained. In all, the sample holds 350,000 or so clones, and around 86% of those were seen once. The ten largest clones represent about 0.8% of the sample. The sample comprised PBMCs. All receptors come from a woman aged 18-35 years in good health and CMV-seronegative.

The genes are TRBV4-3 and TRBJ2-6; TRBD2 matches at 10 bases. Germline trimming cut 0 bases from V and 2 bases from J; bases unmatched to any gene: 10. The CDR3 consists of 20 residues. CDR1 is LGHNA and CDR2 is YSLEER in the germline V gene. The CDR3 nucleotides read TGCGCCAGCAGCCAAGAATCATCTAGCGGGAGATTTGCTGGGGCCAACGTCCTGACTTTC. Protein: CASSQESSSGRFAGANVLTF.

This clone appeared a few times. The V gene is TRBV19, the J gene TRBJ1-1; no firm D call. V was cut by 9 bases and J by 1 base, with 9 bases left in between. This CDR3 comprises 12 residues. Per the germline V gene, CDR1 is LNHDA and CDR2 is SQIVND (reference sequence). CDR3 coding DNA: TGTGCCAGCCGACTCCAGAACACTGAAGCTTTCTTT. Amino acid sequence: CASRLQNTEAFF.

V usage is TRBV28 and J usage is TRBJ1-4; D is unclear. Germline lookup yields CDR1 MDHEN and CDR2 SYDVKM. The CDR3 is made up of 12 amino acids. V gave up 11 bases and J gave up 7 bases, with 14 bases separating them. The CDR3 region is CAVPGSAEKLFF. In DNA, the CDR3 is TGTGCCGTCCCGGGATCAGCTGAAAAACTGTTTTTT.

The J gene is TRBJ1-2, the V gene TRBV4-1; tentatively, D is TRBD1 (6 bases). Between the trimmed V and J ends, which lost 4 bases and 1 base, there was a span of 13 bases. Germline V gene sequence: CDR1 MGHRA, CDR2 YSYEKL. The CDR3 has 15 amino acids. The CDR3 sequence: CASSPGQRLNYGYTF. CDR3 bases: TGCGCCAGCAGCCCAGGACAGCGACTTAACTATGGCTACACCTTC.

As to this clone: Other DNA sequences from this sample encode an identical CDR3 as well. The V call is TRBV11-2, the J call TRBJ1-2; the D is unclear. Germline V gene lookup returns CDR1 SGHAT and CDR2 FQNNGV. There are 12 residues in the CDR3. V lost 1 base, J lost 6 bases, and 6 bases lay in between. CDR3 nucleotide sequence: TGTGCCAGCAGCTTAGGGCGGGATGGCTACACCTTC. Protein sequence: CASSLGRDGYTF.

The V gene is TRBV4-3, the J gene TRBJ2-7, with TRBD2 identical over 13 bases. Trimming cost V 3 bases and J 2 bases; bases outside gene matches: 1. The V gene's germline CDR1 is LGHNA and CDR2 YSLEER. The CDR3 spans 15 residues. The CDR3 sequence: CASSQGLAGTYEQYF. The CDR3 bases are TGCGCCAGCAGCCAGGGACTAGCGGGAACCTACGAGCAGTACTTC.

As DNA, the CDR3 is TGTGCCAGCAGTGAAGACCCGAGGCTCTACGAGCAGTACTTC. This encodes CASSEDPRLYEQYF. The chain has TRBV2 and TRBJ2-7; D call uncertain. Trimming stripped 1 base from V and 3 bases from J, with 10 bases between. This CDR3 spans 14 amino acids. Germline V lookup: CDR1 SNHLY, CDR2 FYNNEI.

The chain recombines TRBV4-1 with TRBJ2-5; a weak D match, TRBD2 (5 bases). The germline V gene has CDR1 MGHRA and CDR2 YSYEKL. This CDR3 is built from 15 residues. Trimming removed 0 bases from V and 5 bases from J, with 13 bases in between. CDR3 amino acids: CASSQERLALETQYF. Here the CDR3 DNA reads TGCGCCAGCAGCCAAGAGAGGCTAGCCCTCGAGACCCAGTACTTC.

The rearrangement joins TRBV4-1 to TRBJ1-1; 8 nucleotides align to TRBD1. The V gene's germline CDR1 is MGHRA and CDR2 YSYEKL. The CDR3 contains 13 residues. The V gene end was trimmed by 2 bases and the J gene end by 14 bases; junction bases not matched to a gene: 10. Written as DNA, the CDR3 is TGCGCCAGCAGCCAACGACAGGGGCCGCGGTCGTTCTTT. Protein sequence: CASSQRQGPRSFF.

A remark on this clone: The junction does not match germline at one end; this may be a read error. CDR3 DNA sequence: TGTGCTAGCAGCCGGACGGGGGGGGCCGCAGATACGCAGTATTTT. Protein: CASSRTGGAADTQYF. The V and J genes are TRBV7-7 and TRBJ2-3, with 8 bases that match TRBD2. Germline CDR1 and CDR2: SSHAT and FNYEAQ (reference sequence). The CDR3 is 15 residues long.

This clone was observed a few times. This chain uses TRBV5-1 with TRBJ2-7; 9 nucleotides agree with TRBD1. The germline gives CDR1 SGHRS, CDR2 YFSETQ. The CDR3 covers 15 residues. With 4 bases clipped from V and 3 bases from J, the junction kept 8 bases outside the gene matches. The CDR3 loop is CASSLLTGGVYEQYF. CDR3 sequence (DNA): TGCGCCAGCAGCCTCTTGACAGGGGGAGTCTACGAGCAGTACTTC. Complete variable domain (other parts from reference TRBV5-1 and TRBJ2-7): KAGVTQTPRYLIKTRGQQVTLSCSPISGHRSVSWYQQTPGQGLQFLFEYFSETQRNKGNFPGRFSGRQFSNSRSEMNVSTLELGDSALYLCASSLLTGGVYEQYFGPGTRLTVT.

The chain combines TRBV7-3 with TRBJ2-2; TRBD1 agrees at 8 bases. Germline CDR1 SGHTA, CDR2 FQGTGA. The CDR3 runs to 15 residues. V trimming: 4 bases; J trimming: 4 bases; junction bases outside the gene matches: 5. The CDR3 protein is CASSSRTGFTGELFF. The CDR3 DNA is TGTGCCAGCAGCTCCCGGACAGGGTTCACCGGGGAGCTGTTTTTT. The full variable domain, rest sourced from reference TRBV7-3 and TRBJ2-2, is GAGVSQTPSNKVTEKGKYVELRCDPISGHTALYWYRQSLGQGPEFLIYFQGTGAADDSGLPNDRFFAVRPEGSVSTLKIQRTERGDSAVYLCASSSRTGFTGELFFGEGSRLTVL.

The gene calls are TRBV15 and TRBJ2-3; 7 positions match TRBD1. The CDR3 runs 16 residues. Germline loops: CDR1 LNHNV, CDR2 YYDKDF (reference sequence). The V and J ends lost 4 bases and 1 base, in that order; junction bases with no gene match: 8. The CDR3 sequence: CATSTRTGMGTDTQYF. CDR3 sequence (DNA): TGTGCCACCAGCACCCGGACAGGAATGGGCACAGATACGCAGTATTTT.

Written as DNA, the CDR3 is TGTGCCAGCAGCTTAGGTCTAGCGGGAGCAAGTTCCTACAATGAGCAGTTCTTC. As protein: CASSLGLAGASSYNEQFF. V usage is TRBV7-8 and J usage is TRBJ2-1, with 10 bases fitting TRBD2. The CDR3 spans 18 residues. Germline CDR1 and CDR2: SGHVS and FQNEAQ. J lost 1 base, V lost 1 base, and 7 bases had no gene match.

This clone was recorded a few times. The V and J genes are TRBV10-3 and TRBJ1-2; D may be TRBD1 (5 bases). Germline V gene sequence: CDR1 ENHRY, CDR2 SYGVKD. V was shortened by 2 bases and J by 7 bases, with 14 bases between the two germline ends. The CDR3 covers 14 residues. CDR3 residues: CAISEGAKGAGYTF. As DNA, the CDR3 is TGTGCCATCAGTGAGGGGGCCAAGGGCGCTGGCTACACCTTC.

This CDR3 reads CASSLHHSGEEQYF. CDR3 sequence (DNA): TGTGCCAGCAGCCTACATCACTCAGGGGAGGAGCAGTACTTC. The chain joins TRBV9 to TRBJ2-7; D possibly corresponds to TRBD1 (6 bases). Germline-derived CDR1 and CDR2 are SGDLS and YYNGEE. V was clipped by 4 bases and J by 7 bases, with 18 bases between them. The CDR3 spans 14 residues.

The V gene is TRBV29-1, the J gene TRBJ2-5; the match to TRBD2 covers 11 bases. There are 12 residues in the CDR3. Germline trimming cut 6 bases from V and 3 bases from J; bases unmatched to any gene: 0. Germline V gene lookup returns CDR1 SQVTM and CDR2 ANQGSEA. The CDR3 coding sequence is TGCAGCGTGGGACTAGCGGAAGAGACCCAGTACTTC. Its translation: CSVGLAEETQYF.

The CDR3 loop is CASSSDRVRVSGSYNEQFF. The CDR3 DNA reads as TGTGCCAGCAGCTCGGACAGGGTCAGGGTATCGGGCTCCTACAATGAGCAGTTCTTC. The V call is TRBV7-2, the J call TRBJ2-1; 8 bases match TRBD1. The V segment lost 4 bases and the J segment 0 bases; nucleotides outside the gene matches: 14. Germline CDR1 and CDR2: SGHTA and FQGNSA. The CDR3 spans 19 residues.

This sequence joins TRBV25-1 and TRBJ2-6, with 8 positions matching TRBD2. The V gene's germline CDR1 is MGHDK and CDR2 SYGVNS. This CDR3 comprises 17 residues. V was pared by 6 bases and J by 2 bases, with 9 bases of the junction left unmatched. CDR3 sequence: CASSRGGLLPGANVLTF. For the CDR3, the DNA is TGTGCCAGCAGCCGGGGGGGCCTACTCCCTGGGGCCAACGTCCTGACTTTC. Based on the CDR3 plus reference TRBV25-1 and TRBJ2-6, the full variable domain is EADIYQTPRYLVIGTGKKITLECSQTMGHDKMYWYQQDPGMELHLIHYSYGVNSTEKGDLSSESTVSRIRTEHFPLTLESARPSHTSQYLCASSRGGLLPGANVLTFGAGSRLTVL.

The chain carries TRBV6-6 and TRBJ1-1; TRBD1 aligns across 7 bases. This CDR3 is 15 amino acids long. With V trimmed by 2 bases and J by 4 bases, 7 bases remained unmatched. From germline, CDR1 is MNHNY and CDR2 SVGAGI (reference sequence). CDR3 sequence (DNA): TGTGCCAGCAGTTACCCTAGACAGGGAGGCACTGAAGCTTTCTTT. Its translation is CASSYPRQGGTEAFF.

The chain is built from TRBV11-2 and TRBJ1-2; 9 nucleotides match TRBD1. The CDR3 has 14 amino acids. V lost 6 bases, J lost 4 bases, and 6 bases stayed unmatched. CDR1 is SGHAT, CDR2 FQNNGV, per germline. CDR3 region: CASRVGDRAYGYTF. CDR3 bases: TGTGCCAGCAGAGTGGGGGACAGGGCCTATGGCTACACCTTC.

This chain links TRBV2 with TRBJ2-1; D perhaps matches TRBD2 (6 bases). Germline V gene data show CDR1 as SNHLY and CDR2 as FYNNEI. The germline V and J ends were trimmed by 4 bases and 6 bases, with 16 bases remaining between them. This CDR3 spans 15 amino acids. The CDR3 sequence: CASSVLADLPNEQFF. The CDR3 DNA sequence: TGTGCCAGCAGTGTGTTAGCGGACCTACCCAATGAGCAGTTCTTC.

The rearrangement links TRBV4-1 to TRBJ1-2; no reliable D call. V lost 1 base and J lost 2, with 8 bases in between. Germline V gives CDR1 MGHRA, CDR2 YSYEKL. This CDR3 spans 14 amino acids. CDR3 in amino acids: CASSQVRGNYGYTF. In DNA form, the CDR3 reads TGCGCCAGCAGCCAAGTTCGGGGAAACTATGGCTACACCTTC.

This CDR3 reads CASSYRTGQGNEKLFF. CDR3 bases: TGTGCCAGCAGTTACCGGACTGGACAGGGTAATGAAAAACTGTTTTTT. The chain links TRBV6-5 to TRBJ1-4; 8 bases match TRBD1. Germline CDR1 MNHEY, CDR2 SVGAGI. The CDR3 spans 16 residues. The J segment lost 4 bases and the V segment lost 2 bases, leaving 6 bases of the junction unmatched.

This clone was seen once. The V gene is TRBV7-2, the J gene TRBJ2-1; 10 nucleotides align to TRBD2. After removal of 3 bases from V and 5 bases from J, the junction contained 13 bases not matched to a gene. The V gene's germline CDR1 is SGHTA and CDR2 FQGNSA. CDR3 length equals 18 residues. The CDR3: CASSFFSIAGGPNNEQFF. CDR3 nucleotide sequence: TGTGCCAGCAGCTTCTTTTCAATAGCGGGAGGACCCAACAATGAGCAGTTCTTC. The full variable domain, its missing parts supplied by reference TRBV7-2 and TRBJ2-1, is GAGVSQSPSNKVTEKGKDVELRCDPISGHTALYWYRQSLGQGLEFLIYFQGNSAPDKSGLPSDRFSAERTGGSVSTLTIQRTQQEDSAVYLCASSFFSIAGGPNNEQFFGPGTRLTVL.

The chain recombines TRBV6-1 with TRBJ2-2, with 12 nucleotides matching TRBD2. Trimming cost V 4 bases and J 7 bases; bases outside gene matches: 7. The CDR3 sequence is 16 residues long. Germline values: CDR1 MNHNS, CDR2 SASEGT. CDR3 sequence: CASSGRTSGIIGELFF. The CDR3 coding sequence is TGTGCCAGCAGTGGCAGGACTAGCGGGATTATCGGGGAGCTGTTTTTT.

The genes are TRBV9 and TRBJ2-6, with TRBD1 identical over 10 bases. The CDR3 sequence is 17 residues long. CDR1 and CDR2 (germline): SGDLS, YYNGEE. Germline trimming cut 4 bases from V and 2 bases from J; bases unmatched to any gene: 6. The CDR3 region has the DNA TGTGCCAGCAGCCTGTCCGGGACAGGGGCTGGGGCCAACGTCCTGACTTTC. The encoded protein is CASSLSGTGAGANVLTF.

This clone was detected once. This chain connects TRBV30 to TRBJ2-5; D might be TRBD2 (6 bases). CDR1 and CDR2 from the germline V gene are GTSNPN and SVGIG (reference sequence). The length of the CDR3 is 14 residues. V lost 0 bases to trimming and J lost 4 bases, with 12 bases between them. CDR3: CAWSVNLGRETQYF. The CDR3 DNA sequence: TGTGCCTGGAGTGTAAACCTCGGGAGAGAGACCCAGTACTTC.